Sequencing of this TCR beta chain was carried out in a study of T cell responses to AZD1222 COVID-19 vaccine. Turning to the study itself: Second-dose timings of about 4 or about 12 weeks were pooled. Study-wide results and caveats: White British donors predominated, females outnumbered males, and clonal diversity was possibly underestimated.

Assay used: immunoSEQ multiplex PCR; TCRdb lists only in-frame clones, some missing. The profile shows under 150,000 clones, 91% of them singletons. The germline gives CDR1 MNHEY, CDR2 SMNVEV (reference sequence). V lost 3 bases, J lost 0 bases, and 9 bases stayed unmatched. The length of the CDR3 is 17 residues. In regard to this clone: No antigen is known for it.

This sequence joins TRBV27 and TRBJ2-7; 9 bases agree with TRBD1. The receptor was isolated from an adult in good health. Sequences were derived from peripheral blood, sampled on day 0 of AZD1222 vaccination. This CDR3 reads CASSLVPPGQGSYEQYF. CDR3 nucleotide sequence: TGTGCCAGCAGTTTGGTGCCGCCGGGACAGGGCTCCTACGAGCAGTACTTC.